These 25 T cell receptor beta chains were all obtained from the same sample, sequenced in a study of T cell responses to AZD1222 COVID-19 vaccine. Sequencing used immunoSEQ multiplex PCR; TCRdb keeps in-frame clones, though not all of them. The sample holds approximately 100,000 clones, over 90% seen once. The material sequenced was peripheral blood, taken on day 0 of AZD1222 vaccination. The receptors here all came from an adult in good health.

The J gene is TRBJ1-5, the V gene TRBV5-1, with 10 bases identical to TRBD1. CDR3 length: 17 residues. Germline trimming cut 2 bases from V and 8 bases from J; bases unmatched to any gene: 13. CDR1 and CDR2 from the germline V gene are SGHRS and YFSETQ. This CDR3 is CASSLNPPGQGLEPQHF. CDR3 bases: TGCGCCAGCAGCTTAAACCCGCCGGGACAGGGGCTGGAGCCCCAGCATTTT.

The gene calls are TRBV6-6 and TRBJ2-7; 11 bases fit TRBD1. Trimming cost V 6 bases and J 7 bases; bases outside gene matches: 11. CDR1 and CDR2 from the germline V gene are MNHNY and SVGAGI (reference sequence). This CDR3 is 15 amino acids long. The CDR3 sequence: CASRDPGQGAWEQYF. The CDR3 DNA sequence: TGTGCCAGCAGGGACCCCGGACAGGGGGCTTGGGAGCAGTACTTC.

The chain carries TRBV7-2 and TRBJ1-3, with D unclear. The germline V gene has CDR1 SGHTA and CDR2 FQGNSA. The V gene lost 2 bases and the J gene lost 0 bases, with 8 bases spanning the gap. The CDR3 consists of 15 residues. CDR3 sequence: CASSLLQTSGNTIYF. CDR3 in DNA: TGTGCCAGCAGCTTACTCCAGACCTCTGGAAACACCATATATTTT.

The V gene is TRBV12-3 or TRBV12-4, the J gene TRBJ2-4; D gene unclear. This CDR3 spans 13 amino acids. The V and J ends lost 0 bases and 6 bases respectively, with 6 bases between them. The CDR3 sequence: CASSLARLNIQYF. The CDR3 coding sequence is TGTGCCAGCAGTTTAGCCAGATTAAACATTCAGTACTTC.

The genes are TRBV27 and TRBJ2-5; TRBD2 is a possible D gene (5 bases). CDR1 and CDR2 from the germline V gene are MNHEY and SMNVEV (reference sequence). CDR3 length: 15 amino acids. Trimming shortened V by 4 bases and J by 8 bases, and 20 bases separated the two germline ends. The CDR3: CASSSSGLLFRTQYF. CDR3 bases: TGTGCCAGCAGTTCCTCTGGACTCCTATTTCGAACCCAGTACTTC.

The chain has TRBV19 and TRBJ2-7; D ambiguous. V lost 2 bases and J 7 bases, leaving 12 bases between the germline ends. The CDR3 totals 13 residues. Germline values: CDR1 LNHDA, CDR2 SQIVND (reference sequence). CDR3 sequence: CASSIRPGWEQYF. The CDR3 region has the DNA TGTGCCAGTAGTATAAGGCCAGGTTGGGAGCAGTACTTC.

The genes are TRBV2 and TRBJ2-7, with D hard to call. This CDR3 is built from 14 residues. Trimming stripped 6 bases from V and 2 bases from J, with 14 bases between. Looked up from germline, CDR1 is SNHLY and CDR2 is FYNNEI. The CDR3 region has the DNA TGTGCCAGCAGCGCGGAAGTAGGTGCCTACGAGCAGTACTTC. Residues: CASSAEVGAYEQYF.

This chain's CDR3 is CASSLLSGGSDEQYF. CDR3 in DNA: TGCGCCAGCAGCTTGCTGTCGGGAGGGTCCGACGAGCAGTACTTC. The V and J genes are TRBV5-1 and TRBJ2-7; 8 bases match TRBD2. The V gene end was trimmed by 1 base and the J gene end by 5 bases; junction bases not matched to a gene: 8. Per the germline V gene, CDR1 is SGHRS and CDR2 is YFSETQ. The CDR3 sequence is 15 residues long.

The J gene is TRBJ2-7, the V gene TRBV5-1; 10 positions agree with TRBD2. The junction had 6 bases not matched to a gene; V was cut back by 1 base and J by 5 bases. The CDR3 runs to 15 residues. Germline values: CDR1 SGHRS, CDR2 YFSETQ. CDR3 bases: TGCGCCAGCAGCTTGTCACTAGCGGGGAAAAACGAGCAGTACTTC. Amino acids: CASSLSLAGKNEQYF.

This chain uses TRBV9 with TRBJ1-5; TRBD1 matches 7 bases. CDR1 and CDR2 (germline): SGDLS, YYNGEE. The CDR3 runs to 14 residues. The trim removed 4 bases at V and 1 base at J, leaving 2 bases unmatched. CDR3 in amino acids: CASSQGQSNQPQHF. CDR3 nucleotides: TGTGCCAGCAGCCAGGGACAGAGCAATCAGCCCCAGCATTTT.

The chain couples TRBV4-3 to TRBJ1-4; 9 bases align to TRBD1. Germline V gives CDR1 LGHNA, CDR2 YSLEER. V gave up 0 bases and J gave up 5 bases; unmatched junction bases: 4. CDR3 length: 16 residues. The CDR3 bases are TGCGCCAGCAGCCAAGAGCTGACAGGGGGGAATGAAAAACTGTTTTTT. This sequence encodes CASSQELTGGNEKLFF.

This rearrangement joins TRBV2 to TRBJ2-7, with TRBD2 matching over 7 bases. V shed 8 bases and J 4 bases; nucleotides not matched to a gene: 11. The CDR3 consists of 14 residues. In germline, CDR1 is SNHLY, CDR2 FYNNEI. The CDR3 DNA is TGTGCCAGCTCGGCGGGAGCCCACAGATACGAGCAGTACTTC. Its translation: CASSAGAHRYEQYF.

The V gene is TRBV27, the J gene TRBJ2-3; TRBD2 aligns across 14 bases. The germline V gene has CDR1 MNHEY and CDR2 SMNVEV (reference sequence). This CDR3 has 16 residues. The trim removed 6 bases at V and 7 bases at J, leaving 9 bases unmatched. The CDR3 DNA follows: TGTGCCAGCAGCCCGGGACTAGCGGGAGAATTTAATACGCAGTATTTT. Translation: CASSPGLAGEFNTQYF.

The chain combines TRBV19 with TRBJ1-5; 10 nucleotides agree with TRBD1. Trimming cost V 1 base and J 9 bases; bases outside gene matches: 3. CDR3 length: 14 residues. Germline assignment: CDR1 LNHDA and CDR2 SQIVND (reference sequence). CDR3 in amino acids: CASSIGTGGTPQHF. CDR3 in DNA: TGTGCCAGTAGTATAGGGACAGGGGGAACGCCCCAGCATTTT. The full variable domain, rest sourced from reference TRBV19 and TRBJ1-5, is DGGITQSPKYLFRKEGQNVTLSCEQNLNHDAMYWYRQDPGQGLRLIYYSQIVNDFQKGDIAEGYSVSREKKESFPLTVTSAQKNPTAFYLCASSIGTGGTPQHFGDGTRLSIL.

The genes are TRBV5-1 and TRBJ2-7; D is possibly TRBD1 (5 bases). CDR3 length: 16 residues. The germline V gene has CDR1 SGHRS and CDR2 YFSETQ. The V end lost 4 bases, the J end lost 1 base, and 18 bases lay between the germline ends. Written as DNA, the CDR3 is TGCGCCAGCAGCGTAAACGTCCCCTGGACATCCTACGAGCAGTACTTC. It specifies CASSVNVPWTSYEQYF.

The J gene is TRBJ1-5, the V gene TRBV6-2 or TRBV6-3, with D perhaps matching TRBD1 (5 bases). V lost 2 bases to trimming and J lost 3 bases, with 8 bases between them. CDR3 length: 14 residues. Germline V gene lookup returns CDR1 MNHEY and CDR2 SVGEGT. The CDR3 DNA reads TGTGCCAGCAGTTACAGAGGGGTCAATCAGCCCCAGCATTTT. Protein: CASSYRGVNQPQHF.

The chain is built from TRBV18 and TRBJ2-1; a possible D gene is TRBD2 (5 bases). Germline values: CDR1 KGHSH, CDR2 LQKENI. The germline V and J ends were trimmed by 2 bases and 1 base, with 15 bases remaining between them. CDR3 length equals 17 residues. The CDR3 here is CASSPREVTGSYNEQFF. The CDR3 bases are TGTGCCAGCTCACCAAGGGAAGTGACGGGGTCCTACAATGAGCAGTTCTTC.

This clone was seen just once. This chain links TRBV6-1 with TRBJ2-3; no firm D call. Germline-derived CDR1 and CDR2 are MNHNS and SASEGT. V was shortened by 2 bases and J by 2 bases, with 8 bases between the two germline ends. CDR3 size: 14 residues. Written as DNA, the CDR3 is TGTGCCAGCAGTGAAAACATAGTCACAGATACGCAGTATTTT. Translating gives CASSENIVTDTQYF.

The chain links TRBV4-1 to TRBJ2-1; 11 bases are shared with TRBD2. V shed 3 bases, J shed 7 bases, and the junction held 8 bases outside the gene matches. The CDR3 length is 16 residues. Germline V gene data show CDR1 as MGHRA and CDR2 as YSYEKL. The CDR3 DNA is TGCGCCAGCAGCCATCCCACTAGCGGGAGTTATAATGAGCAGTTCTTC. It specifies CASSHPTSGSYNEQFF.

This chain connects TRBV19 to TRBJ1-1; D ambiguous. This CDR3 spans 12 amino acids. Germline values: CDR1 LNHDA, CDR2 SQIVND (reference sequence). The ends were cut back, 5 bases at V and 1 base at J, with 5 bases in the middle. The CDR3 loop is CASSPENTEAFF. CDR3 sequence (DNA): TGTGCCAGTAGTCCAGAGAACACTGAAGCTTTCTTT.

The J gene is TRBJ2-7, the V gene TRBV10-3; 15 bases are a match to TRBD2. CDR1 is ENHRY, CDR2 SYGVKD, per germline. This CDR3 spans 21 amino acids. V was pared by 2 bases and J by 4 bases, with 18 bases of the junction left unmatched. CDR3 DNA: TGTGCCATCAGTGAGACCTCCGGGACTAGCGGGAGGTTCTCTGCCTCATACGAGCAGTACTTC. This encodes CAISETSGTSGRFSASYEQYF.

The rearrangement links TRBV18 to TRBJ2-5; no reliable D call. The length of the CDR3 is 13 residues. The germline V and J ends were trimmed by 6 bases and 5 bases, with 13 bases remaining between them. Germline V gives CDR1 KGHSH, CDR2 LQKENI. CDR3 coding DNA: TGTGCCAGCTCTGTAATGGGGTCGGAGACCCAGTACTTC. Translation gives CASSVMGSETQYF.

This rearrangement joins TRBV28 to TRBJ1-3; TRBD1 matches at 10 bases. The CDR3 has 17 residues. The junction had 7 bases not matched to a gene; V was cut back by 4 bases and J by 1 base. CDR1 MDHEN and CDR2 SYDVKM come from the germline V gene. The CDR3 region has the DNA TGTGCCAGCAGTTCTACGACAGGGGGCTATTCTGGAAACACCATATATTTT. Its translation is CASSSTTGGYSGNTIYF.

The CDR3 DNA sequence: TGTGCCAGCAGTGATCAGACTAGCAATCAGCCCCAGCATTTT. This sequence encodes CASSDQTSNQPQHF. The chain employs TRBV6-1 and TRBJ1-5; D gene unclear. The CDR3 is 14 amino acids. The V and J ends lost 3 bases and 0 bases respectively, with 6 bases between them. Germline V gives CDR1 MNHNS, CDR2 SASEGT.

This chain uses TRBV11-3 with TRBJ2-7; D may be TRBD2 (5 bases). Germline-derived CDR1 and CDR2 are SGHNT and YENEEA. CDR3 length: 14 residues. Trimming pared 6 bases from V and 0 bases from J, leaving 12 bases between. CDR3 amino acids: CASRPFSGSYEQYF. CDR3 DNA: TGTGCCAGCAGACCATTCAGCGGCTCCTACGAGCAGTACTTC.